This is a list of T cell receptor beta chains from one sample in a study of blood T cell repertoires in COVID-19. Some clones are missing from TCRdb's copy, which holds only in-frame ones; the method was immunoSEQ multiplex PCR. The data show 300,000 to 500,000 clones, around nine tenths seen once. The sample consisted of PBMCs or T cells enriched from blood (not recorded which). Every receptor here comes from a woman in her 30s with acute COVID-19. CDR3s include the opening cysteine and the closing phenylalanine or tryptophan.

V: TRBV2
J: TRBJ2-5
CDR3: CASSQGGWETQYF

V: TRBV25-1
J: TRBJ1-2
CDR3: CASSRGAGAVNYGYTF

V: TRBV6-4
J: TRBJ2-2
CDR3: CASPPRQGQSSGTGELFF

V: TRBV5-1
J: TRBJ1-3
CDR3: CASSSGQIGNTIYF

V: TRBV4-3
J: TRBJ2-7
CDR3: CASSQDRGTYEQYF

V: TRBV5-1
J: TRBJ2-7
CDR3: CASSAQATYEQYF

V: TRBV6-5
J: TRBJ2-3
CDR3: CAGPTGLSTDTQYF

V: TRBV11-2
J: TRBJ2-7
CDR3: CASSYYEQYF

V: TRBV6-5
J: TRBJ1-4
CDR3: CASSYSGTGERKLFF

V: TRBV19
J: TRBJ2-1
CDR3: CASSIDGLAGRNEQFF

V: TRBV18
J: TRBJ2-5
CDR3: CASSPPGLYQETQYF

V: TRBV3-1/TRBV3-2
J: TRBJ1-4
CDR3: CASSQDPGSTTNEKLFF

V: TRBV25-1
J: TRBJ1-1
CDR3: CASSGIRDRGMNTEAFF

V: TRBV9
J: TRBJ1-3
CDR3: CASSPRSAGSGNTIYF

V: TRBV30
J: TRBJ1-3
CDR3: CAWSPTRRDRGNTIYF

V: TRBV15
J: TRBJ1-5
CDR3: CATSRVRGINQPQHF

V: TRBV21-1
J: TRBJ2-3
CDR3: CASSKAKSSTDTQYF

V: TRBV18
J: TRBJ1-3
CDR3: CASSLQGRNTIYF

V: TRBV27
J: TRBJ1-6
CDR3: CASGQGGELYSPLHF

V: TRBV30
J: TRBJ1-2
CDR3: CAWSEGGYGYTF

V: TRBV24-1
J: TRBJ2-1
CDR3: CATSAGIGGARGEQFF

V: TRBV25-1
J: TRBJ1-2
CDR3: CASQGLGYTF

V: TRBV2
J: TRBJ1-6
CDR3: CASSEQGAENSPLHF